This TCR beta chain was sequenced during a study of siplizumab effects on memory and regulatory T cells (dated by TCRdb to the late 2010s). As for the study more broadly: The effect of the anti-CD2 antibody siplizumab on alloreactive T-cell subsets was examined in allogeneic mixed lymphocyte reactions constructed from human PBMCs. Points the paper makes about the study in general: Greater diversity appeared to be present in unstimulated naive T cells than in memory T cells, and a substantial contribution to the alloresponse seemed to be made by naive cells. A naive or memory phenotype could not be assigned to roughly 80-95% of proliferating CD4+ or CD8+ clones. No functional confirmation was obtained for the suppressive function of proliferating Tregs from siplizumab cultures. Because sequences below about 10^-5 frequency were poorly captured, only a minor fraction of alloreactive clones could be mapped to unstimulated subsets. In reactions with siplizumab, an average of about 62% of mappable alloreactive CD4+ clones were Treg-derived, compared with 25% to 30% in control reactions. The cumulative frequency of alloreactive sequences traceable to unstimulated CD4+ memory T cells was significantly reduced by siplizumab.

Library method: the immunoSEQ multiplex PCR assay. Around 10^5 TCR templates per sample were assayed by the deep sequencing platform. Genomic DNA extracted from sorted T cells was used for TCRbeta CDR3 sequencing. On the study's bioinformatics: The R programming language was used for clonal analysis of the TCRbeta CDR3 data. Alloreactive CD4+ and CD8+ clones were identified by comparing unstimulated samples to CFSE-low samples taken after the reaction. Alloreactive CD4+ clones were assigned to regulatory or non-regulatory origin by matching sequences to sorted unstimulated Treg and non-Treg repertoires. TCRdb carries this immuneACCESS record with in-frame sequences only. Its versions omit some clonotypes, under half of them owing to an unresolved V gene in the studies checked, with the rest unexplained. V, J and clone size derive from that table, while D and trimming were established from the DNA sequence. This sample is represented by around 82,000 clones; roughly 93% of them were singletons. The leading ten clones occupy approximately 5.3% of the sample.

Sorted unstimulated T cells and proliferating T cells recovered from mixed lymphocyte reactions underwent TCRbeta CDR3 sequencing. Fresh whole blood from around 11 HLA-typed healthy donors was used to isolate PBMCs. Details on this clone: Its antigen is not yet known. Qualities for individual bases were not recorded, and no much larger clone is one base off.

The germline V gene sets CDR1 to SGHTA and CDR2 to FQGNSA. From V the trimming removes 1 base and from J it removes 4 bases, while the gene matches leave 9 bases of the junction unaccounted for. From the cysteine up to the phenylalanine, the CDR3 has a length of 17 residues. The sequence is cut down to CDR3 DNA, 51 bases in frame from base 1. The origin of this receptor is a human donor in good health. The rearranged chain carries TRBV7-2 and TRBJ2-3; the junction holds 9 bases that match TRBD2. The source material was CD8+ T cells sorted from blood. CDR3 sequence: CASSLVAGGLAADTQYF. DNA sequence: TGTGCCAGCAGCTTAGTTGCGGGGGGGCTCGCGGCAGATACGCAGTATTTT. The entire variable domain, with the stretches around the CDR3 drawn from the reference TRBV7-2 and TRBJ2-3 proteins, is GAGVSQSPSNKVTEKGKDVELRCDPISGHTALYWYRQSLGQGLEFLIYFQGNSAPDKSGLPSDRFSAERTGGSVSTLTIQRTQQEDSAVYLCASSLVAGGLAADTQYFGPGTRLTVL.